This T cell receptor beta chain was recorded in a study of CD8+ T cells in alopecia areata. It was cDNA, reverse transcribed from extracted RNA, that served as the sequencing template. Sequencing used immunoSEQ multiplex PCR; TCRdb keeps in-frame clones, though not all of them. Found here are about 200,000 clones, more than 55% of them singletons; the top ten hold roughly 5.3%. This CDR3 spans 15 amino acids. Germline V lookup: CDR1 LNHDA, CDR2 SQIVND (reference sequence). V lost 3 bases and J 3 bases, leaving 14 bases between the germline ends. PBMCs were stained for CD3, CD4 and CD8, and CD4+ and CD8+ T cells were sorted. This clone was seen more than once but under ten times. The antigen remains unidentified. Study conclusions and caveats: Lesional scalp, especially alopecia totalis/universalis, showed higher clonality than normal scalp.

This clonotype was sampled from a human donor in good health. The specimen was CD8+ T cells sorted from blood. J is TRBJ1-1 and V is TRBV19; D is unclear. The CDR3 DNA reads TGTGCCAGTAGTATCACGGCGGACGGAGACACTGAAGCTTTCTTT. The encoded protein is CASSITADGDTEAFF.